This T cell receptor beta chain originates from a study of blood T cell repertoires in COVID-19. The wider study: Samples of COVID-19 (acute and convalescent) were obtained from the United States, Italy and Spain.

V shed 2 bases and J 2 bases; nucleotides not matched to a gene: 12. CDR3 length: 17 amino acids. Germline CDR1 and CDR2: SGDLS and YYNGEE. This clone was observed a single time. Assay used: immunoSEQ multiplex PCR; TCRdb lists only in-frame clones, some missing. The sample carries about 240,000 clones, 82% recorded once. V usage is TRBV9 and J usage is TRBJ2-7, with 8 bases matching TRBD1. The specimen sequenced was peripheral blood. This clonotype originated in a woman aged 55-69 years with active or convalescent COVID-19. The CDR3 spells CASSVNDVGQVPYEQYF. The CDR3 DNA is TGTGCCAGCAGCGTTAATGACGTGGGACAGGTACCCTACGAGCAGTACTTC.